A selection of T cell receptor beta chains follows, all from one sample in a study of CD8 T cells in ankylosing spondylitis. TCRdb ran MiXCR on the 5' RACE reads and lists one entry per CDR3 protein. The table includes 45,000 to 65,000 distinct CDR3 sequences, about 7.8% detected once. The sequenced sample was blood, either unsorted or a sorted T cell fraction (not recorded which). Receptors originate from a female donor with ankylosing spondylitis or in good health (not recorded which). Both conserved end residues are part of each CDR3. Each record gives: D gene, clone size, V gene, J gene, CDR3 length, CDR3 DNA, CDR3 protein. A D gene is named only where the DNA matches it firmly. For some rows the clone size is stated as once, few or many, or as a class when expanded; others skip it.

>.|many|TRBV20-1|TRBJ2-5|12
TGCAGTGCTAGGAAACAGCAAGAGACCCAGTACTTC
CSARKQQETQYF
>.|many|TRBV20-1|TRBJ2-3|22
TGCAGTGCTAGTTGGGTTTACCGACAGCCCAGGGGGGCGCAAACTAGCACAGATACGCAGTATTTT
CSASWVYRQPRGAQTSTDTQYF
>TRBD1|many|TRBV5-1|TRBJ2-1|16
TGCGCCAGCGTATCGGACAGGGGGTCCCTAAGGGATGAGCAGTTCTTC
CASVSDRGSLRDEQFF
>TRBD2|.|TRBV7-2|TRBJ2-3|16
TGTGCCAGCAGCTTAGAGGGGCGGGGGGGCCCAGATACGCAGTATTTT
CASSLEGRGGPDTQYF
>.|many|TRBV5-1|TRBJ1-1|14
TGCGCCAGCAGCACCGACAGTATGAACACTGAAGCTTTCTTT
CASSTDSMNTEAFF
>.|many|TRBV6-5|TRBJ2-7|14
TGTGCCAGCAGTCAACCCCCCTATACCGGCAAGCAGTACTTC
CASSQPPYTGKQYF
>.|many|TRBV5-1|TRBJ2-7|14
TGCGCCAGCAGGATGGGCCCCCTTAACTACGAGCAGTACTTC
CASRMGPLNYEQYF
>.|.|TRBV29-1|TRBJ2-1|15
TGCAGCGTGACGCCCGGAGGGGGCCGGGGCAATGAGCAGTTCTTC
CSVTPGGGRGNEQFF
>.|many|TRBV29-1|TRBJ2-2|13
TGCAGCGTACTCCAGGGGAACACCGGGGAGCTGTTTTTT
CSVLQGNTGELFF
>.|many|TRBV3-1|TRBJ1-2|15
TGTGCCAGCAGCCATTTACTTCGGGGAAACTATGGCTACACCTTC
CASSHLLRGNYGYTF
>.|many|TRBV5-5|TRBJ2-3|12
TGTGCCAGCAGCTTGGATAAAGATACGCAGTATTTT
CASSLDKDTQYF
>TRBD2|many|TRBV5-1|TRBJ2-5|17
TGCGCCAGCAGCTTCCCTCGACTAGCGGTGATTAAAGAGACCCAGTACTTC
CASSFPRLAVIKETQYF
>.|.|TRBV5-1|TRBJ2-7|13
TGCGCCAGCAGCTCCCAGGGCCCCTACGAGCAGTACTTC
CASSSQGPYEQYF
>TRBD1|many|TRBV20-1|TRBJ1-4|14
TGCAGTGCTAGACTCCAGGGGGCCAGTGAAAAACTGTTTTTT
CSARLQGASEKLFF
>.|.|TRBV11-3|TRBJ2-5|13
TGTGCCAGCAGCTTATACGGCCAAGAGACCCAGTACTTC
CASSLYGQETQYF
>TRBD1|many|TRBV9|TRBJ2-7|15
TGTGCCAGCAGCGTGGACACAGGGGATAGCTACGAGCAGTACTTC
CASSVDTGDSYEQYF
>.|many|TRBV29-1|TRBJ2-3|15
TGCAGCGTTGAAGCTAGCACGCAGACCACAGATACGCAGTATTTT
CSVEASTQTTDTQYF
>.|many|TRBV2|TRBJ2-2|13
TGTGCCAGCATTGCCCAGGGCACCGGGGAGCTGTTTTTT
CASIAQGTGELFF
>.|many|TRBV5-5|TRBJ2-5|16
TGTGCCAGCAGCTTGGGATTGAGGGAAAACCAAGAGACCCAGTACTTC
CASSLGLRENQETQYF
>TRBD2|.|TRBV20-1|TRBJ2-3|15
TGCAGTGCTAGACTGACTAGCGGGGGGAGGGGGGCGCAGTATTTT
CSARLTSGGRGAQYF
>.|many|TRBV4-1|TRBJ1-1|14
TGCGCCAGCAGCTCATCGACGAGACATGCTGAAGCTTTCTTT
CASSSSTRHAEAFF
>TRBD1|many|TRBV29-1|TRBJ1-1|16
TGCAGCGTTGGTGGGGACAGGGGGCCCGTGAACACTGAAGCTTTCTTT
CSVGGDRGPVNTEAFF
>.|few|TRBV5-1|TRBJ1-4|13
TGCGCCAGCAGCTTGGAAAGGGGAGAAAAACTGTTTTTT
CASSLERGEKLFF
>.|many|TRBV7-2|TRBJ2-3|12
TGTGCCAGCAGCCGAAGCACAGATACGCAGTATTTT
CASSRSTDTQYF
>.|many|TRBV6-2/TRBV6-3|TRBJ2-7|15
TGTGCCAGCGGATCGAAGAACAGGGCTACCTACGAGCAGTACTTC
CASGSKNRATYEQYF
>.|many|TRBV13|TRBJ1-1|15
TGTGCCAGCAGCTTAGGCCAGGGTTCGAACACTGAAGCTTTCTTT
CASSLGQGSNTEAFF
>.|many|TRBV29-1|TRBJ2-6|12
TGCAGCGCAGACTCTGGGGCCAACGTCCTGACTTTC
CSADSGANVLTF
>.|many|TRBV3-1|TRBJ2-5|12
TGTGCCAGCAGTGGTGTGTGGGAGACCCAGTACTTC
CASSGVWETQYF
>TRBD1|many|TRBV18|TRBJ1-2|14
TGTGCCAGCTCACGCGGACAGGAGGACTATGGCTACACCTTC
CASSRGQEDYGYTF
>TRBD1|many|TRBV12-3/TRBV12-4|TRBJ1-4|16
TGTGCCAGCAGCCGAGGACAGGGTGACGCTAATGAAAAACTGTTTTTT
CASSRGQGDANEKLFF
>TRBD1|many|TRBV20-1|TRBJ1-2|16
TGCAGTGCTAGAGATATGGGGACAGGGCTTAACTATGGCTACACCTTC
CSARDMGTGLNYGYTF
>.|many|TRBV29-1|TRBJ2-1|11
TGCAGCGTTGACAGGAACAATGAGCAGTTCTTC
CSVDRNNEQFF
>.|many|TRBV5-1|TRBJ2-1|13
TGCGCCAGCAGCTTAGGGCGCCCCAATGAGCAGTTCTTC
CASSLGRPNEQFF
>.|many|TRBV20-1|TRBJ2-1|18
TGCAGTGCTAGAGATGGTATCAAAGGCCGGCAGCCTTACAATGAGCAGTTCTTC
CSARDGIKGRQPYNEQFF
>.|.|TRBV4-2|TRBJ1-1|14
TGTGCCAGCAGCCAAGATTCGGGATCCACTGAAGCTTTCTTT
CASSQDSGSTEAFF
>TRBD1|many|TRBV5-1|TRBJ2-2|17
TGCGCCAGCAGCTCCTCAGCCCAGGGGGCGTCGGCAGGGGAGCTGTTTTTT
CASSSSAQGASAGELFF
>.|few|TRBV5-1|TRBJ2-5|14
TGCGCCAGCAGCTTGGTAGGCAGGGAAGAGACCCAGTACTTC
CASSLVGREETQYF
>TRBD2|many|TRBV6-2/TRBV6-3|TRBJ2-1|14
TGTGCCAGCAGCCAGCGGGGGGGCTACAATGAGCAGTTCTTC
CASSQRGGYNEQFF
>TRBD1|many|TRBV6-2/TRBV6-3|TRBJ1-1|14
TGTGCCAGCAGTTACGACAGGGGTTACACTGAAGCTTTCTTT
CASSYDRGYTEAFF
>TRBD2|many|TRBV20-1|TRBJ2-1|14
TGCAGTGCTAGTCGGCTAGCGGTTTACAATGAGCAGTTCTTC
CSASRLAVYNEQFF
>.|many|TRBV6-5|TRBJ1-2|15
TGTGCCAGCAGTTACAGTCTCGGGGGGGGCTATGGCTACACCTTC
CASSYSLGGGYGYTF
>TRBD2|few|TRBV5-1|TRBJ2-1|18
TGCGCCAGCAGCTTGTCCGGGACTAGCGGGGGGGCCTACAATGAGCAGTTCTTC
CASSLSGTSGGAYNEQFF
>TRBD1|many|TRBV29-1|TRBJ2-3|15
TGTCGCCAGACCCGGGACAGGGCTAGCACAGATACGCAGTATTTT
CRQTRDRASTDTQYF
>TRBD1|many|TRBV10-3|TRBJ2-7|15
TGTGCCATCAGTGAGTCAGGACAGGGGGCGTTCGAGCAGTACTTC
CAISESGQGAFEQYF
>.|.|TRBV5-4|TRBJ2-5|15
TGTGCCAGCAGCGCCTTTGGAAGGTTAGAGGAGACCCAGTACTTC
CASSAFGRLEETQYF
>.|many|TRBV10-3|TRBJ2-2|16
TGTGCCACCGGACTGTCCGGGACTTCGAACACCGGGGAGCTGTTTTTT
CATGLSGTSNTGELFF
>.|many|TRBV29-1|TRBJ2-5|16
TGCAGCGTTGAAGACCGGGAACAGCCTAGTCAAGAGACCCAGTACTTC
CSVEDREQPSQETQYF
>.|many|TRBV12-3/TRBV12-4|TRBJ2-1|16
TGTGCCAGCAGTCCCCAGGCATTCGGGTCCTACAATGAGCAGTTCTTC
CASSPQAFGSYNEQFF